The entry below gives a single TCR beta chain sequence along with its context. Its antigen is still unknown. The data belong to a study of cytomegalovirus exposure and HLA in healthy donors. Whole-study context: One earlier analysis, a look at about 179 million T cells, found some 120 million unique TCR beta sequences.

PCR used 60 Vbeta primers and 13 Jbeta primers. Source study methods: Some 9.9 million of 75 million to 85 million unique TCR beta chains were shared, per a later count. The protocol was immunoSEQ multiplex PCR, while the TCRdb copy is restricted to in-frame clones and leaves out a portion. That table is the source of V, J and clone size, and D and trimming were worked out from the DNA. The data contain 74,000 or so clones, around 76% of them seen just once; the ten biggest clones take up less than 7%. Study-wide results and limits: Among TCR beta chains, those listed as cytomegalovirus-associated numbered about 160. HLA restriction was apparent for most CMV-associated TCR beta chains in a later analysis.

The CDR3 consists of 14 residues. Germline values: CDR1 SGHAT, CDR2 FQNNGV. V was cut by 0 bases and J by 5 bases, with 11 bases left in between. The origin of this receptor is a male donor in good health and CMV-seropositive. Sequencing was carried out using PBMCs. The chain is built from TRBV11-2 and TRBJ2-7; D is perhaps TRBD2 (5 bases). CDR3 sequence: CASSLDRLSHEQYF. The DNA of the CDR3 is TGTGCCAGCAGCTTAGATCGACTAAGCCACGAGCAGTACTTC.